These 12 T cell receptor beta chains were all obtained from the same sample, sequenced in a study of T-cell memory formation after mild COVID-19. TCRdb re-derived calls from the 5' RACE reads in MiXCR, one entry per CDR3 protein. Counted here are some 110,000 distinct CDR3 sequences, approximately 17% occurring once; the ten biggest clones make up around 28%. The sequenced material came from PBMCs or a T cell subset sorted from them (not recorded which). These receptors originate from an adult woman who had mild COVID-19 (a few samples of this study predate the infection). Cell type and time point are not known.

This clonotype was seen more than once but under ten times. This chain joins TRBV9 and TRBJ2-1; 10 bases match TRBD2. Germline values: CDR1 SGDLS, CDR2 YYNGEE. The J segment lost 13 bases and the V segment lost 0 bases, leaving 7 bases of the junction unmatched. This CDR3 has 14 residues. The CDR3 protein is CASSVGNSGGLQFF. The CDR3 region has the DNA TGTGCCAGCAGCGTAGGTAATAGCGGGGGGCTACAGTTCTTC.

This clonotype turned up a few times. The CDR3 reads CATSDLGTESYNEQFF. Here the CDR3 DNA reads TGTGCCACCAGTGACCTAGGGACGGAATCCTACAATGAGCAGTTCTTC. The J gene is TRBJ2-1, the V gene TRBV24-1; D possibly matches TRBD1 or TRBD2 (5 bases each). Germline CDR1 is KGHDR and CDR2 is SFDVKD. The V gene lost 4 bases and the J gene lost 1 base, with 13 bases spanning the gap. This CDR3 spans 16 amino acids.

This clonotype has ten or more counts. This chain uses TRBV11-2 with TRBJ2-3, with D perhaps TRBD1 or TRBD2 (5 bases each). The germline gives CDR1 SGHAT, CDR2 FQNNGV. The V and J ends lost 0 bases and 3 bases respectively, with 13 bases between them. The CDR3 is 16 residues long. This CDR3 is CASSLESGPGTDTQYF. Written as DNA, the CDR3 is TGTGCCAGCAGCTTAGAATCAGGGCCGGGAACAGATACGCAGTATTTT.

The chain uses TRBV20-1 and TRBJ1-5; D unresolved. CDR1 and CDR2 from the germline V gene are DFQATT and SNEGSKA (reference sequence). The CDR3 extends over 16 amino acids. Trimming cost V 0 bases and J 3 bases, with 15 bases left between them. CDR3 loop: CSARDTSGFSNQPQHF. CDR3 nucleotide sequence: TGCAGTGCTAGAGACACATCAGGTTTTTCCAATCAGCCCCAGCATTTT.

The rearrangement joins TRBV24-1 to TRBJ2-7; no definite D call. Looked up from germline, CDR1 is KGHDR and CDR2 is SFDVKD. V lost 3 bases, J lost 0 bases, and 2 bases lay in between. The CDR3 sequence is 12 residues long. CDR3 amino acids: CATSDPSYEQYF. The CDR3 DNA follows: TGTGCCACCAGTGATCCCTCCTACGAGCAGTACTTC.

The table lists this clonotype with a few counts. The chain couples TRBV9 to TRBJ2-7; 8 bases line up with TRBD1. Germline V gives CDR1 SGDLS, CDR2 YYNGEE. The CDR3 loop spans 16 amino acids. V was clipped by 1 base and J by 5 bases; unmatched bases: 11. Here the CDR3 reads CASSVQSPAGGHEQYF. For the CDR3, the DNA is TGTGCCAGCAGCGTACAAAGTCCGGCAGGGGGCCACGAGCAGTACTTC.

This clonotype was detected a few times. The chain has TRBV20-1 and TRBJ2-7, with a tentative D call TRBD1 (5 bases). The germline CDR1 and CDR2 sequences are DFQATT and SNEGSKA (reference sequence). The CDR3 runs to 14 residues. V dropped 6 bases and J dropped 0 bases, with 15 bases sitting between them. DNA of the CDR3: TGCAGTGCAGAGGACACTCAAAACTCCTACGAGCAGTACTTC. Amino acids: CSAEDTQNSYEQYF.

There are a few counts of this clonotype. The V gene is TRBV6-2 or TRBV6-3, the J gene TRBJ1-1, with no clear D. CDR1 is MNHEY, CDR2 SVGEGT, per germline. V shed 0 bases and J shed 3 bases, with 20 bases lying between them. The CDR3 sequence is 18 residues long. The CDR3 here is CASSYSTGIPESHTEAFF. DNA for the CDR3: TGTGCCAGCAGTTACTCGACGGGAATCCCTGAGTCGCACACTGAAGCTTTCTTT.

For this clonotype: At one end, the junction sequence differs from germline, possibly due to a read error. The chain couples TRBV7-8 to TRBJ1-1; 7 nucleotides line up with TRBD1. Germline CDR1 SGHVS, CDR2 FQNEAQ. The CDR3 is made up of 14 amino acids. The DNA of the CDR3 is TGCGCCAGCAGCTTGGGGACAGAGAACACTGAAGCTTTCTTT. It is translated as CASSLGTENTEAFF.

V is TRBV6-4 and J is TRBJ2-7; D call uncertain. V was shortened by 0 bases and J by 7 bases, with 10 bases between the two germline ends. The V gene's germline CDR1 is MRHNA and CDR2 SNTAGT. This CDR3 contains 13 residues. CDR3 in amino acids: CASSDSNSGEQYF. The CDR3 coding sequence is TGTGCCAGCAGTGACTCCAACTCCGGGGAGCAGTACTTC.

In this sample, this clonotype turned up a few times. The rearrangement joins TRBV20-1 to TRBJ2-4; the match to TRBD2 covers 8 bases. CDR3 length: 16 amino acids. Germline-derived CDR1 and CDR2 are DFQATT and SNEGSKA (reference sequence). The J segment lost 0 bases and the V segment lost 8 bases, leaving 12 bases of the junction unmatched. CDR3 in DNA: TGCAGTTACTTCGACGGGGGGGAACTAGCCAAAAACATTCAGTACTTC. This gives the protein CSYFDGGELAKNIQYF.

A few counts support this clonotype. This rearrangement joins TRBV12-3 or TRBV12-4 to TRBJ1-1, with TRBD1 as a possible D gene (6 bases). The CDR3 is 15 amino acids. V was trimmed by 6 bases and J by 5 bases, leaving 19 bases between them. CDR3 amino acids: CASSLLDRTETEAFF. The CDR3 DNA reads TGTGCCAGCAGCCTTCTCGACAGGACGGAGACTGAAGCTTTCTTT.